This is a list of T cell receptor beta chains from one sample in a study of blood T cell repertoires in COVID-19. Sequenced by immunoSEQ multiplex PCR; TCRdb stores in-frame clones only, minus some. Of about 160,000 clones in the sample, roughly 72% were seen once. Sequencing was done on a sample of peripheral blood. The receptors were gathered from a woman aged 80 or over with acute or convalescent COVID-19. CDR3s include the opening cysteine and the closing phenylalanine or tryptophan. A D gene is named only where the DNA matches it firmly. The size of a clone is reported for some rows only, either as once, few or many, or as a class for expanded clones.

cdr3_aa cdr3_nt j_call clone_size v_call d_call
CASNTGRADEQYF TGTGCCAGCAACACGGGAAGGGCCGACGAGCAGTACTTC TRBJ2-7 . TRBV2 .
CASSPYPLVDEKLFF TGTGCCAGCTCACCATATCCCCTTGTCGATGAAAAACTGTTTTTT TRBJ1-4 . TRBV18 .
CASSQGQGHTEAFF TGCGCCAGCAGCCAGGGACAGGGGCACACTGAAGCTTTCTTT TRBJ1-1 . TRBV5-1 TRBD1
CATSDRGGPVSGELFF TGTGCCACCAGTGATCGGGGGGGCCCCGTCTCCGGGGAGCTGTTTTTT TRBJ2-2 . TRBV24-1 TRBD2
CASSYSGNSYNEQFF TGTGCCAGCAGTTACAGCGGAAACTCCTACAATGAGCAGTTCTTC TRBJ2-1 few TRBV7-3 .
CASSRAGTSGSHEQYF TGTGCCAGCAGTCGGGCGGGGACTAGCGGGAGCCACGAGCAGTACTTC TRBJ2-7 . TRBV5-6 TRBD2
CSVEGSSYNEQFF TGCAGCGTTGAGGGGAGCTCCTACAATGAGCAGTTCTTC TRBJ2-1 . TRBV29-1 .
CASRSAGYNEQFF TGTGCCAGCAGGTCCGCCGGCTACAATGAGCAGTTCTTC TRBJ2-1 . TRBV7-3 .
CASSEGSHRASGNTIYF TGTGCCAGCAGTGAAGGAAGCCACAGGGCCTCTGGAAACACCATATATTTT TRBJ1-3 . TRBV6-1 .
CASSFGVSYNEQFF TGCGCCAGCAGCTTCGGAGTTTCCTACAATGAGCAGTTCTTC TRBJ2-1 . TRBV5-1 .
CASSVSGLAGNGGELFF TGTGCCAGCAGCGTAAGTGGGCTAGCGGGGAACGGCGGGGAGCTGTTTTTT TRBJ2-2 . TRBV9 TRBD2
CASSPFRAYNEQFF TGTGCCAGCAGCCCCTTTCGGGCCTACAATGAGCAGTTCTTC TRBJ2-1 . TRBV7-2 .
CASSQDGERVYEQYF TGTGCCAGCAGCCAAGATGGGGAGAGGGTCTACGAGCAGTACTTC TRBJ2-7 . TRBV3-1/TRBV3-2 .
CASSQQYNEQFF TGTGCCAGCAGCCAACAATACAATGAGCAGTTCTTC TRBJ2-1 once TRBV3-1/TRBV3-2 .
CASSPRQGPLSYNEQFF TGTGCCAGCAGCCCTCGACAGGGGCCCCTCTCCTACAATGAGCAGTTCTTC TRBJ2-1 . TRBV9 TRBD1
CASSLSSGGIRQYF TGTGCCAGCAGCTTATCCAGCGGGGGAATAAGGCAGTACTTC TRBJ2-7 . TRBV7-2 TRBD2
CASSRTDQIQKLFF TGTGCCAGCAGTCGGACAGACCAAATTCAAAAACTGTTTTTT TRBJ1-4 . TRBV6-5 .
CASNGQGVEDTQYF TGTGCCAGCAACGGACAGGGGGTGGAAGATACGCAGTATTTT TRBJ2-3 . TRBV7-9 TRBD1
CASSLPRGHAYGYTF TGTGCCAGCAGCTTGCCCAGGGGGCATGCCTATGGCTACACCTTC TRBJ1-2 . TRBV5-6 TRBD1
CASSQVAGVETQYF TGTGCCAGCAGCCAAGTAGCCGGGGTGGAGACCCAGTACTTC TRBJ2-5 few TRBV14 .
CASSKPLRGIEFF TGTGCCAGCAGCAAACCCTTGCGGGGTATTGAGTTCTTC TRBJ2-1 . TRBV21-1 .
CASRHYLDREDQPQHF TGTGCCAGCAGGCACTATTTGGACAGGGAAGATCAGCCCCAGCATTTT TRBJ1-5 . TRBV5-6 TRBD1